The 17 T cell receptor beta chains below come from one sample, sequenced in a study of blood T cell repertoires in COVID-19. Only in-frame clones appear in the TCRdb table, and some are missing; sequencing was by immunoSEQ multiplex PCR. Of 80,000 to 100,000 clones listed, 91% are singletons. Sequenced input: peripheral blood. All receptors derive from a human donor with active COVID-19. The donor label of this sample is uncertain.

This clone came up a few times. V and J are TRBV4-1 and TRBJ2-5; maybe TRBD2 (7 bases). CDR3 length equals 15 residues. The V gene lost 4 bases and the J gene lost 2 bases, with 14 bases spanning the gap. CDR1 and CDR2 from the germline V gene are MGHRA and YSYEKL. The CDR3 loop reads CASSPHRGAQETQYF. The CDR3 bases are TGCGCCAGCAGCCCCCATCGGGGGGCGCAAGAGACCCAGTACTTC.

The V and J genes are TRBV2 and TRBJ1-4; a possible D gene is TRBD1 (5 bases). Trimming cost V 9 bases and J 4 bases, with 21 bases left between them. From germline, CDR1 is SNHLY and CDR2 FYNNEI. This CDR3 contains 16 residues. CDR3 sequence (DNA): TGTGCCAGGTCTACAGAGGGAGGAGGGGATAATGAAAAACTGTTTTTT. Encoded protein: CARSTEGGGDNEKLFF.

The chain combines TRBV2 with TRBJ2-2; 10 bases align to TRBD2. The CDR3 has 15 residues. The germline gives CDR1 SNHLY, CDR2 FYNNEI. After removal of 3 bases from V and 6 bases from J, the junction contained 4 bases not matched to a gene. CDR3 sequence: CASSETAGGAGELFF. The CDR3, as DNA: TGTGCCAGCAGTGAGACAGCGGGGGGGGCCGGGGAGCTGTTTTTT.

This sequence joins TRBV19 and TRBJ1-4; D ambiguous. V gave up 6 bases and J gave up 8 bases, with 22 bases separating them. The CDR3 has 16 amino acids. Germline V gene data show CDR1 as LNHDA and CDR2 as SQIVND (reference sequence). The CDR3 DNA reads TGTGCCAGTAGCTATACTATCAGTTCCTCTGCGGAAAAACTGTTTTTT. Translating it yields CASSYTISSSAEKLFF.

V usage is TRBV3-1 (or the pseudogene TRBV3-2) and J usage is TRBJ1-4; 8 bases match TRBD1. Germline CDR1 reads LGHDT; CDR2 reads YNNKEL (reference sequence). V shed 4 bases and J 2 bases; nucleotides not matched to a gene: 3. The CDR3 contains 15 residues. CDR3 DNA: TGTGCCAGCAGCCCTAACAGGGGGACTAATGAAAAACTGTTTTTT. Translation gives CASSPNRGTNEKLFF.

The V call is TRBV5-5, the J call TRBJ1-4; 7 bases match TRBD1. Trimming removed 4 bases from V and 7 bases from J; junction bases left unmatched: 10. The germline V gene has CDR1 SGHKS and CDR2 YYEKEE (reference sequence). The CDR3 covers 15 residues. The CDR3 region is CASSHLTGFREKLFF. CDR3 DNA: TGTGCCAGCAGCCACCTGACAGGGTTTCGTGAAAAACTGTTTTTT.

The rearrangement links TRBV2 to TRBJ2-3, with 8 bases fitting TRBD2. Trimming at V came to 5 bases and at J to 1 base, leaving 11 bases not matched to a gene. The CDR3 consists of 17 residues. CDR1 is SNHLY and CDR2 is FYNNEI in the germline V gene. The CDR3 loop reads CASSRWIAGSGTDTQYF. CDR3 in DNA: TGTGCCAGCAGTAGATGGATAGCGGGGTCTGGCACAGATACGCAGTATTTT.

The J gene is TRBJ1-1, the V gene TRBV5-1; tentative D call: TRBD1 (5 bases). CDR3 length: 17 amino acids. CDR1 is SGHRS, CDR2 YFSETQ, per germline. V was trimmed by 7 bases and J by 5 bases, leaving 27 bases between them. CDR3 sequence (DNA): TGCGCCAGCTCCAGGGTAGCGGACGGACGTGCGTGGACTGAAGCTTTCTTT. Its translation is CASSRVADGRAWTEAFF.

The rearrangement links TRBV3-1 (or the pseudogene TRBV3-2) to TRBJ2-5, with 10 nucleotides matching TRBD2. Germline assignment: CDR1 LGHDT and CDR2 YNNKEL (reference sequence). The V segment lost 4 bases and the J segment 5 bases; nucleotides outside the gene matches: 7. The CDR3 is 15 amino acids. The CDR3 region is CASSPFTSGDETQYF. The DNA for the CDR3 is TGTGCCAGCAGCCCCTTCACTAGCGGGGATGAGACCCAGTACTTC.

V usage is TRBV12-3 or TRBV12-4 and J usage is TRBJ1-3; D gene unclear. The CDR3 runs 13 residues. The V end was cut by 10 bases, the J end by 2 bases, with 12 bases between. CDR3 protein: CAINHGPGNTIYF. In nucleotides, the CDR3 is TGTGCCATCAATCACGGTCCTGGAAACACCATATATTTT.

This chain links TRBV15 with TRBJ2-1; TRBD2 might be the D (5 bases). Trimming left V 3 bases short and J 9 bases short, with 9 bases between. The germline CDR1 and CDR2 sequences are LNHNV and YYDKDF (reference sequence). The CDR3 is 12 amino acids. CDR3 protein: CATSSLRGEQFF. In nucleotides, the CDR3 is TGTGCCACCAGCAGTCTTCGGGGTGAGCAGTTCTTC.

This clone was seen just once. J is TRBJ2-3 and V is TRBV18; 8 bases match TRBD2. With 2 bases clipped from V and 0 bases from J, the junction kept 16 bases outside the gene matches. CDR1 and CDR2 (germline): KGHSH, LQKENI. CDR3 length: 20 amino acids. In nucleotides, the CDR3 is TGTGCCAGCTCACCAATTTCATTGCTAGCGGGTATATCTAGCACAGATACGCAGTATTTT. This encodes CASSPISLLAGISSTDTQYF.

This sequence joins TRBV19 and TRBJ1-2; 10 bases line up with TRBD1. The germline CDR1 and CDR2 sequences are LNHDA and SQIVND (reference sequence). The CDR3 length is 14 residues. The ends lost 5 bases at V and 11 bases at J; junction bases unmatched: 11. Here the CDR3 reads CASSPKGTGEGYTF. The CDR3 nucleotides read TGTGCCAGTAGTCCAAAAGGGACAGGGGAGGGATACACCTTC. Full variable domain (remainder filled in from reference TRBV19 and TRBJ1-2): DGGITQSPKYLFRKEGQNVTLSCEQNLNHDAMYWYRQDPGQGLRLIYYSQIVNDFQKGDIAEGYSVSREKKESFPLTVTSAQKNPTAFYLCASSPKGTGEGYTFGSGTRLTVV.

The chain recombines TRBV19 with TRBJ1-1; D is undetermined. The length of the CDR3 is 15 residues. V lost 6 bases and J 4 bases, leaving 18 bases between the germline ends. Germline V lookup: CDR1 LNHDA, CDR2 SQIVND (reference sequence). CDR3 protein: CASSQTNGVGTEAFF. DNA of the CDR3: TGTGCCAGTAGCCAAACGAACGGGGTCGGCACTGAAGCTTTCTTT.

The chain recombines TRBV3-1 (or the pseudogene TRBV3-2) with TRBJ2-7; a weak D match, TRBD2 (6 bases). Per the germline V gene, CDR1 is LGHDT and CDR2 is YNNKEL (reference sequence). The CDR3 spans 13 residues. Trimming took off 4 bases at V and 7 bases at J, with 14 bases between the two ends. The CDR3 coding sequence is TGTGCCAGCAGCCCTGCCGAGGGGAGGGAGCAGTACTTC. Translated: CASSPAEGREQYF.

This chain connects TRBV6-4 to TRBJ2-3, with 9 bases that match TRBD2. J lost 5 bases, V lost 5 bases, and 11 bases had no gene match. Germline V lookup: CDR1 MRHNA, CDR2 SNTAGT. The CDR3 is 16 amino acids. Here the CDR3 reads CASSLEAGGPGDTQYF. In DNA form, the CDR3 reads TGTGCCAGCAGTCTCGAGGCGGGGGGGCCGGGAGATACGCAGTATTTT.

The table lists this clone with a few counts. CDR3 in amino acids: CASRVGQGTNTEAFF. CDR3 in DNA: TGTGCCAGTAGGGTCGGACAGGGGACGAACACTGAAGCTTTCTTT. This chain connects TRBV19 to TRBJ1-1; 9 bases match TRBD1. V gave up 6 bases and J gave up 1 base; unmatched junction bases: 6. Germline V gene sequence: CDR1 LNHDA, CDR2 SQIVND (reference sequence). CDR3 size: 15 residues.